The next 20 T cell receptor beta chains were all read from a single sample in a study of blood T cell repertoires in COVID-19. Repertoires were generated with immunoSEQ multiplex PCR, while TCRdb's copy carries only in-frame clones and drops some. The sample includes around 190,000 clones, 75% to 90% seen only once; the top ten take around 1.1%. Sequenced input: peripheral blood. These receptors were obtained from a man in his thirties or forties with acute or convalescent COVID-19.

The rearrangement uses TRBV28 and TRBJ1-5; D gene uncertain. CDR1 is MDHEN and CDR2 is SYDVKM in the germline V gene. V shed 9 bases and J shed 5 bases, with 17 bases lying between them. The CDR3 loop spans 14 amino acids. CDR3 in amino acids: CASTELLTDQPQHF. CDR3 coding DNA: TGTGCCAGTACGGAGCTCTTGACGGATCAGCCCCAGCATTTT.

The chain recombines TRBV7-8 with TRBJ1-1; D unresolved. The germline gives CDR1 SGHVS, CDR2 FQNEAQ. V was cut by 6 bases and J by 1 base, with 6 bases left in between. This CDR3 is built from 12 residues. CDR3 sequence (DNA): TGTGCCAGCAGTAGTCAGAACACTGAAGCTTTCTTT. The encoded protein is CASSSQNTEAFF.

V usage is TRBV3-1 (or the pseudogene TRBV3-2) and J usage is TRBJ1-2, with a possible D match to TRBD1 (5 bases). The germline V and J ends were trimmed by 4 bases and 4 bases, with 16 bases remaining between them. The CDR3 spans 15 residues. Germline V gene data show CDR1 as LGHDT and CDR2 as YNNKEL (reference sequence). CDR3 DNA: TGTGCCAGCAGCCGCAAATTAATAGGGGCCTATGGCTACACCTTC. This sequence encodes CASSRKLIGAYGYTF.

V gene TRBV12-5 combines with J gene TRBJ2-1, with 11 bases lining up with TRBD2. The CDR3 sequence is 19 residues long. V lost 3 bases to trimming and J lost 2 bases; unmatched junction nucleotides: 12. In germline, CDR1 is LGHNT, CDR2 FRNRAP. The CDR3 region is CASGFGTSGAGLPYNEQFF. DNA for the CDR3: TGTGCTAGTGGTTTTGGGACTAGCGGCGCCGGATTGCCCTACAATGAGCAGTTCTTC. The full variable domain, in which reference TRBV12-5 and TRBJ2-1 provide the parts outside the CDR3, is DARVTQTPRHKVTEMGQEVTMRCQPILGHNTVFWYRQTMMQGLELLAYFRNRAPLDDSGMPKDRFSAEMPDATLATLKIQPSEPRDSAVYFCASGFGTSGAGLPYNEQFFGPGTRLTVL.

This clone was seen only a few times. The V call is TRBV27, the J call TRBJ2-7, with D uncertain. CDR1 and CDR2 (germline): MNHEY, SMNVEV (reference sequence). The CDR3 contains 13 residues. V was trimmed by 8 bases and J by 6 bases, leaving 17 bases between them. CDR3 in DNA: TGTGCCAGCGCCTACGTGGAGCTCGCCGAGCAGTACTTC. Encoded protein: CASAYVELAEQYF.

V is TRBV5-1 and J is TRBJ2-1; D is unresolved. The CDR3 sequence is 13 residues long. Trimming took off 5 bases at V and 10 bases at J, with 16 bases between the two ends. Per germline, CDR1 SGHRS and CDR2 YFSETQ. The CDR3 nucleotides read TGCGCCAGCAGTCCACCTACCCTGACAGAGCAGTTCTTC. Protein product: CASSPPTLTEQFF.

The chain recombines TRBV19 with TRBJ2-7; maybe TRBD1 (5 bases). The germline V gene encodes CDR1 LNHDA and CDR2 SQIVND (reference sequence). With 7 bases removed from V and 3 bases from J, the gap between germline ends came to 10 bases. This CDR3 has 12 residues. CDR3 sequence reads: CASTGSGYEQYF. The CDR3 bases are TGTGCCAGTACAGGGTCCGGCTACGAGCAGTACTTC.

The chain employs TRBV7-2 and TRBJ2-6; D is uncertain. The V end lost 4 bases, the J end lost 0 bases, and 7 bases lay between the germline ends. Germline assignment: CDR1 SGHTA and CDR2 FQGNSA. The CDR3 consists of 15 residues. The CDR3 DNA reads TGTGCCAGCAGCTACACAGCCTCTGGGGCCAACGTCCTGACTTTC. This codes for CASSYTASGANVLTF. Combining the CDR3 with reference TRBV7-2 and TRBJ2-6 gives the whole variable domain GAGVSQSPSNKVTEKGKDVELRCDPISGHTALYWYRQSLGQGLEFLIYFQGNSAPDKSGLPSDRFSAERTGGSVSTLTIQRTQQEDSAVYLCASSYTASGANVLTFGAGSRLTVL.

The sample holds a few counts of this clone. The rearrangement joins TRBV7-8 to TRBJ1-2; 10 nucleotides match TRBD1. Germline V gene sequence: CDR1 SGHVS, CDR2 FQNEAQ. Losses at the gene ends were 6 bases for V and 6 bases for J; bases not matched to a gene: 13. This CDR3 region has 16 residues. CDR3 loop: CASRPNRQGAFNGYTF. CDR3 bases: TGTGCCAGCAGACCTAACCGACAGGGGGCTTTCAATGGCTACACCTTC. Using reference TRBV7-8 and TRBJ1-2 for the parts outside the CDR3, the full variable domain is GAGVSQSPRYKVAKRGQDVALRCDPISGHVSLFWYQQALGQGPEFLTYFQNEAQLDKSGLPSDRFFAERPEGSVSTLKIQRTQQEDSAVYLCASRPNRQGAFNGYTFGSGTRLTVV.

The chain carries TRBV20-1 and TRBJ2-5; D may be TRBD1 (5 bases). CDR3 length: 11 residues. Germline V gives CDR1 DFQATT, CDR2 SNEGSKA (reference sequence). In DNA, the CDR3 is TGCAGAGCAGGGATTTCAGAGACCCAGTACTTC. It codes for CRAGISETQYF.

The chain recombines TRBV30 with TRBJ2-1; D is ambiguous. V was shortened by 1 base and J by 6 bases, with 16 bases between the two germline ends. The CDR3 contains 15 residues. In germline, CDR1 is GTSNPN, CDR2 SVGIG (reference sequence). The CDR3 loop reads CAWSAYFRGGNEQFF. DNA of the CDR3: TGTGCCTGGAGTGCTTACTTCCGAGGTGGCAATGAGCAGTTCTTC.

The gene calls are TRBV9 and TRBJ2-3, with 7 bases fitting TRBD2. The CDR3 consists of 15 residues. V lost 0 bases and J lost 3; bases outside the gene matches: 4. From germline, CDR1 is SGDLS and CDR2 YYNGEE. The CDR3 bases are TGTGCCAGCAGCGTAGGGCAGCGGGGTACAGATACGCAGTATTTT. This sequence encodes CASSVGQRGTDTQYF.

CDR3 sequence (DNA): TGTGCCAGCAGCTTACCGGGACAGCCTAGGGAAGCTTTCTTT. Protein sequence: CASSLPGQPREAFF. The chain carries TRBV5-6 and TRBJ1-1, with 7 bases lining up with TRBD1. The CDR3 length is 14 residues. Germline trimming cut 2 bases from V and 8 bases from J; bases unmatched to any gene: 9. Germline values: CDR1 SGHDT, CDR2 YYEEEE.

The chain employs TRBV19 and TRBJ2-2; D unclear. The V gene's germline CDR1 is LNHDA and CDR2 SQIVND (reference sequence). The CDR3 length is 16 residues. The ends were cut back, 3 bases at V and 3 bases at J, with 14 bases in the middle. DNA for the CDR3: TGTGCCAGTAGTATGTCCCTGAATGCGCACACCGGGGAGCTGTTTTTT. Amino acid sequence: CASSMSLNAHTGELFF.

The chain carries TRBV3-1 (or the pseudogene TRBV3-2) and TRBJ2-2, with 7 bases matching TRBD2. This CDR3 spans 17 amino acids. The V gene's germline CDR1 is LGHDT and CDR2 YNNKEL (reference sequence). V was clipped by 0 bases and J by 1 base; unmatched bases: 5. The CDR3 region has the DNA TGTGCCAGCAGCCAAGATAATGGCGGGGGGAACACCGGGGAGCTGTTTTTT. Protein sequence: CASSQDNGGGNTGELFF.

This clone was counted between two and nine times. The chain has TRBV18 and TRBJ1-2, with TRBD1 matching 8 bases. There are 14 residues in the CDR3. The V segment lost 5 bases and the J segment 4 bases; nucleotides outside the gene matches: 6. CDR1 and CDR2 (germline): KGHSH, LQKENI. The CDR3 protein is CASSDQGAGYGYTF. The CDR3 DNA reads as TGTGCCAGCTCAGACCAGGGGGCCGGCTATGGCTACACCTTC.

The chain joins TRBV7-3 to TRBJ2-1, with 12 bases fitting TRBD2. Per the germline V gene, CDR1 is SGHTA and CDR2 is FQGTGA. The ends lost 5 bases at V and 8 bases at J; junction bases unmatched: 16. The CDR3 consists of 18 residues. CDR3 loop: CASSRQSASGRAVDEQFF. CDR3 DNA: TGTGCCAGCAGCCGTCAATCGGCTAGCGGGAGGGCTGTCGATGAGCAGTTCTTC.

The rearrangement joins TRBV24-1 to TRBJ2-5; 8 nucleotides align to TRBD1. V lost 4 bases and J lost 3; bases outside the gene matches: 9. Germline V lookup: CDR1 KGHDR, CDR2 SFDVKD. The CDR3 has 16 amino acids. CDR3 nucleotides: TGTGCCACCAGTGACCGCAGGACAGGGAAGGAAGAGACCCAGTACTTC. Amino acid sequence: CATSDRRTGKEETQYF.

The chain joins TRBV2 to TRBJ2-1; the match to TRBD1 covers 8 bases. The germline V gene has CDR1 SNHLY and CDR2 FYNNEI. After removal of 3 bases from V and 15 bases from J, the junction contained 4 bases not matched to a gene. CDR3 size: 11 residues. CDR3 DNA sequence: TGTGCCAGCAGTGAGGACAGGGTGAGGTTCTTC. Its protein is CASSEDRVRFF.

CDR3 sequence reads: CASSEDFHEQYF. The CDR3 bases are TGTGCCAGCAGTGAAGACTTTCACGAGCAGTACTTC. The chain uses TRBV6-1 and TRBJ2-7; D gene unclear. The germline V and J ends were trimmed by 1 base and 5 bases, with 6 bases remaining between them. The CDR3 is 12 residues long. The V gene's germline CDR1 is MNHNS and CDR2 SASEGT.